These T cell receptor beta chains were read from a single sample in a study of shared clonotypes between healthy human individuals. The protocol was immunoSEQ multiplex PCR, while the TCRdb copy is restricted to in-frame clones and leaves out a portion. The sample includes 2 million to 2.5 million clones, 90% to 96% seen only once; the top ten take more than 0.1%. Specimen: naive CD4+ T cells sorted from blood. Receptors were obtained from a young man in good health. CDR3s include the opening cysteine and the closing phenylalanine or tryptophan. D genes are given only for firm matches. Clone sizes are given selectively: once, few, many, or a class where the clone is expanded.

v_gene: TRBV2
d_gene: TRBD1
abundance: .
j_gene: TRBJ2-7
len: 14
CDR3aa: CASSERTGSYEQYF
CDR3nt: TGTGCCAGCAGTGAACGGACAGGCAGCTACGAGCAGTACTTC

v_gene: TRBV7-2
d_gene: .
abundance: .
j_gene: TRBJ1-1
len: 14
CDR3aa: CASSTPQGTTEAFF
CDR3nt: TGTGCCAGCAGCACGCCTCAGGGGACCACTGAAGCTTTCTTT

v_gene: TRBV11-2
d_gene: .
abundance: .
j_gene: TRBJ1-6
len: 15
CDR3aa: CASSTDRLYNSPLHF
CDR3nt: TGTGCCAGCAGCACGGACAGACTATATAATTCACCCCTCCACTTT

v_gene: TRBV11-3
d_gene: TRBD2
abundance: .
j_gene: TRBJ2-1
len: 14
CDR3aa: CASSPSGSSDEQFF
CDR3nt: TGTGCCAGCAGCCCCAGCGGGAGTAGCGATGAGCAGTTCTTC

v_gene: TRBV29-1
d_gene: .
abundance: .
j_gene: TRBJ1-4
len: 13
CDR3aa: CSAERGGNEKLFF
CDR3nt: TGCAGCGCCGAACGGGGAGGTAATGAAAAACTGTTTTTT

v_gene: TRBV10-1
d_gene: .
abundance: few
j_gene: TRBJ1-3
len: 13
CDR3aa: CASSASSGNTIYF
CDR3nt: TGCGCCAGCAGTGCGTCCTCTGGAAACACCATATATTTT

v_gene: TRBV19
d_gene: .
abundance: once
j_gene: TRBJ1-2
len: 18
CDR3aa: CASSPLGPGAVLNEGYTF
CDR3nt: TGTGCCAGTAGTCCCCTTGGGCCAGGGGCCGTCTTGAACGAAGGCTACACCTTC

v_gene: TRBV28
d_gene: TRBD2
abundance: .
j_gene: TRBJ2-7
len: 12
CDR3aa: CASRGGAYEQYF
CDR3nt: TGTGCCAGCAGGGGGGGGGCCTACGAGCAGTACTTC

v_gene: TRBV11-1
d_gene: .
abundance: .
j_gene: TRBJ2-2
len: 14
CDR3aa: CASSLVEGAGELFF
CDR3nt: TGTGCCAGCAGCTTAGTCGAGGGTGCCGGGGAGCTGTTTTTT

v_gene: TRBV18
d_gene: .
abundance: .
j_gene: TRBJ1-1
len: 13
CDR3aa: CASSPDARAEAFF
CDR3nt: TGTGCCAGCTCACCGGACGCCAGGGCTGAAGCTTTCTTT

v_gene: TRBV7-3
d_gene: .
abundance: .
j_gene: TRBJ2-3
len: 15
CDR3aa: CASSSKGPNTDTQYF
CDR3nt: TGTGCCAGCAGCTCCAAGGGACCAAACACAGATACGCAGTATTTT

v_gene: TRBV19
d_gene: TRBD2
abundance: .
j_gene: TRBJ2-3
len: 15
CDR3aa: CASNPGLAGMDTQYF
CDR3nt: TGTGCCAGTAACCCGGGACTAGCGGGAATGGATACGCAGTATTTT

v_gene: TRBV5-1
d_gene: .
abundance: .
j_gene: TRBJ2-1
len: 14
CDR3aa: CASSAGGTANEQFF
CDR3nt: TGCGCCAGCAGCGCCGGAGGGACAGCGAATGAGCAGTTCTTC

v_gene: TRBV25-1
d_gene: .
abundance: .
j_gene: TRBJ2-1
len: 16
CDR3aa: CASSASGGLSYNEQFF
CDR3nt: TGTGCCAGCAGTGCCTCTGGGGGGTTATCCTACAATGAGCAGTTCTTC

v_gene: TRBV6-5
d_gene: .
abundance: once
j_gene: TRBJ1-2
len: 12
CDR3aa: CASSYQGSGYTF
CDR3nt: TGTGCCAGCAGTTATCAGGGTTCGGGCTACACCTTC

v_gene: TRBV5-4
d_gene: .
abundance: few
j_gene: TRBJ1-5
len: 12
CDR3aa: CASSLDFQPQHF
CDR3nt: TGTGCCAGCAGCTTGGATTTTCAGCCCCAGCATTTT

v_gene: TRBV6-6
d_gene: .
abundance: .
j_gene: TRBJ1-5
len: 15
CDR3aa: CASSDTSYSNQPQHF
CDR3nt: TGTGCCAGCAGTGACACAAGTTATAGCAATCAGCCCCAGCATTTT

v_gene: TRBV4-1
d_gene: .
abundance: .
j_gene: TRBJ2-7
len: 17
CDR3aa: CASSQEFRTGNTYEQYF
CDR3nt: TGCGCCAGCAGCCAAGAATTTAGAACAGGGAATACCTACGAGCAGTACTTC

v_gene: TRBV27
d_gene: .
abundance: .
j_gene: TRBJ1-2
len: 13
CDR3aa: CASSSQGPYGYTF
CDR3nt: TGTGCCAGCAGTTCTCAGGGGCCTTATGGCTACACCTTC

v_gene: TRBV5-4
d_gene: .
abundance: once
j_gene: TRBJ2-7
len: 17
CDR3aa: CASSSKGGGLTTYEQYF
CDR3nt: TGTGCCAGCAGCTCCAAGGGAGGAGGCCTAACGACTTACGAGCAGTACTTC

v_gene: TRBV5-1
d_gene: .
abundance: .
j_gene: TRBJ2-3
len: 16
CDR3aa: CASSLARGLGTDTQYF
CDR3nt: TGCGCCAGCAGCTTGGCCCGGGGGCTAGGCACAGATACGCAGTATTTT

v_gene: TRBV6-1
d_gene: TRBD1
abundance: .
j_gene: TRBJ2-5
len: 13
CDR3aa: CASTTTGQETQYF
CDR3nt: TGTGCCAGCACTACGACAGGGCAAGAGACCCAGTACTTC

v_gene: TRBV7-9
d_gene: .
abundance: .
j_gene: TRBJ1-3
len: 14
CDR3aa: CASSLLPARSTIYF
CDR3nt: TGTGCCAGCAGCTTATTGCCAGCCCGGTCCACCATATATTTT

v_gene: TRBV18
d_gene: .
abundance: .
j_gene: TRBJ2-5
len: 14
CDR3aa: CASSPGQNQETQYF
CDR3nt: TGTGCCAGCTCACCAGGACAGAACCAAGAGACCCAGTACTTC

v_gene: TRBV11-1
d_gene: .
abundance: .
j_gene: TRBJ1-6
len: 15
CDR3aa: CASRRAGTHNSPLHF
CDR3nt: TGTGCCAGCAGGCGTGCCGGGACCCATAATTCACCCCTCCACTTT

v_gene: TRBV6-5
d_gene: TRBD1
abundance: .
j_gene: TRBJ2-7
len: 15
CDR3aa: CASSRGTGGSYEQYF
CDR3nt: TGTGCCAGCAGTCGAGGGACAGGGGGCTCCTACGAGCAGTACTTC

v_gene: TRBV5-4
d_gene: TRBD2
abundance: .
j_gene: TRBJ2-5
len: 18
CDR3aa: CASELGGAGGRTQETQYF
CDR3nt: TGTGCCAGCGAGCTTGGGGGGGCTGGCGGGAGGACTCAAGAGACCCAGTACTTC

v_gene: TRBV4-1
d_gene: .
abundance: once
j_gene: TRBJ2-3
len: 15
CDR3aa: CASSQGPQVTDTQYF
CDR3nt: TGCGCCAGCAGCCAAGGGCCACAAGTCACAGATACGCAGTATTTT

v_gene: TRBV5-4
d_gene: .
abundance: once
j_gene: TRBJ2-1
len: 13
CDR3aa: CASSLAPGNEQFF
CDR3nt: TGTGCCAGCAGCTTGGCCCCGGGTAATGAGCAGTTCTTC

v_gene: TRBV5-1
d_gene: TRBD1
abundance: .
j_gene: TRBJ1-2
len: 14
CDR3aa: CASSQTGPPYGYTF
CDR3nt: TGCGCCAGCAGCCAGACAGGGCCCCCCTATGGCTACACCTTC

v_gene: TRBV11-3
d_gene: .
abundance: .
j_gene: TRBJ2-7
len: 13
CDR3aa: CASSLSRGSEQYF
CDR3nt: TGTGCCAGCAGCTTATCACGAGGGAGCGAGCAGTACTTC

v_gene: TRBV28
d_gene: .
abundance: .
j_gene: TRBJ1-1
len: 12
CDR3aa: CASSFQVAEAFF
CDR3nt: TGTGCCAGCAGTTTTCAGGTCGCTGAAGCTTTCTTT

v_gene: TRBV10-3
d_gene: .
abundance: .
j_gene: TRBJ2-6
len: 15
CDR3aa: CAISSDNSGANVLTF
CDR3nt: TGTGCCATCAGTTCAGACAACTCTGGGGCCAACGTCCTGACTTTC

v_gene: TRBV7-9
d_gene: .
abundance: .
j_gene: TRBJ1-1
len: 13
CDR3aa: CASSVDGNTEAFF
CDR3nt: TGTGCCAGCAGCGTAGATGGGAACACTGAAGCTTTCTTT

v_gene: TRBV7-9
d_gene: .
abundance: .
j_gene: TRBJ1-2
len: 17
CDR3aa: CASSLVTPTTGRYGYTF
CDR3nt: TGTGCCAGCAGCTTAGTAACCCCCACAACAGGGAGGTATGGCTACACCTTC

v_gene: TRBV5-6
d_gene: TRBD1
abundance: .
j_gene: TRBJ1-3
len: 14
CDR3aa: CASSLSTGENTIYF
CDR3nt: TGTGCCAGCAGCTTGTCGACAGGGGAAAACACCATATATTTT

v_gene: TRBV25-1
d_gene: .
abundance: .
j_gene: TRBJ1-3
len: 14
CDR3aa: CASRPTGSGNTIYF
CDR3nt: TGTGCCAGCAGACCCACGGGCTCTGGAAACACCATATATTTT

v_gene: TRBV6-1
d_gene: TRBD2
abundance: .
j_gene: TRBJ2-7
len: 14
CDR3aa: CASSRDYDSYEQYF
CDR3nt: TGTGCCAGCAGCAGGGACTATGATTCCTACGAGCAGTACTTC

v_gene: TRBV28
d_gene: TRBD2
abundance: .
j_gene: TRBJ2-7
len: 12
CDR3aa: CASSSGGYEQYF
CDR3nt: TGTGCCAGCAGTAGCGGGGGCTACGAGCAGTACTTC

v_gene: TRBV2
d_gene: .
abundance: once
j_gene: TRBJ2-1
len: 13
CDR3aa: CASSADSYNEQFF
CDR3nt: TGTGCCAGCAGTGCGGACAGCTACAATGAGCAGTTCTTC

v_gene: TRBV6-5
d_gene: .
abundance: .
j_gene: TRBJ1-5
len: 13
CDR3aa: CASKARGNQPQHF
CDR3nt: TGTGCCAGCAAGGCGAGAGGCAATCAGCCCCAGCATTTT

v_gene: TRBV30
d_gene: .
abundance: .
j_gene: TRBJ1-6
len: 13
CDR3aa: CAWTGVYNSPLHF
CDR3nt: TGTGCCTGGACAGGGGTATATAATTCACCCCTCCACTTT

v_gene: TRBV11-3
d_gene: .
abundance: .
j_gene: TRBJ2-2
len: 16
CDR3aa: CASIYPQGGDTGELFF
CDR3nt: TGTGCCAGCATCTATCCCCAGGGGGGAGACACCGGGGAGCTGTTTTTT

v_gene: TRBV11-3
d_gene: TRBD2
abundance: .
j_gene: TRBJ2-1
len: 15
CDR3aa: CASSLGRREDNEQFF
CDR3nt: TGTGCCAGCAGCTTAGGCAGGCGGGAGGACAATGAGCAGTTCTTC

v_gene: TRBV19
d_gene: .
abundance: .
j_gene: TRBJ2-7
len: 13
CDR3aa: CASRDTGTYEQYF
CDR3nt: TGTGCCAGCAGGGACACGGGCACCTACGAGCAGTACTTC

v_gene: TRBV5-5
d_gene: .
abundance: .
j_gene: TRBJ1-3
len: 14
CDR3aa: CASSLQLEGNTIYF
CDR3nt: TGTGCCAGCAGCTTGCAGCTCGAAGGAAACACCATATATTTT